A selection of T cell receptor beta chains follows, all from one sample in a study of T cell changes during pregnancy in multiple sclerosis. Sequencing was performed with immunoSEQ multiplex PCR; in TCRdb, only in-frame clones are kept and a portion is missing. The repertoire holds around 39,000 clones, with 80% to 95% as singletons. Source: CD8+ T cells from peripheral blood mononuclear cells, taken before pregnancy. The receptors here all came from a female donor with multiple sclerosis, enrolled in a pregnancy study. CDR3s include the opening cysteine and the closing phenylalanine or tryptophan. The D gene is left open where the match is weak. Only part of the rows carry a size: once, few, many, or a class if the clone is expanded.

CDR3 DNA: TGTGCCAGCAGGTCCGGACAGGGTAACACTGAAGCTTTCTTT
CDR3 protein: CASRSGQGNTEAFF
D gene: TRBD1
V gene: TRBV5-4
clone size: .
J gene: TRBJ1-1

CDR3 DNA: TGTGCCAGCAGGTACCGGACAGGCAATAGGGATGGCTACACCTTC
CDR3 protein: CASRYRTGNRDGYTF
D gene: TRBD1
V gene: TRBV6-5
clone size: .
J gene: TRBJ1-2

CDR3 DNA: TGTGCCAGCAGCGGGGGGGTCCGTACCCCCTACGAGCAGTACTTC
CDR3 protein: CASSGGVRTPYEQYF
D gene: TRBD2
V gene: TRBV7-9
clone size: .
J gene: TRBJ2-7

CDR3 DNA: TGTGCCAGCAGCCCCGGGACTAGCGGGACAGATACGCAGTATTTT
CDR3 protein: CASSPGTSGTDTQYF
D gene: TRBD2
V gene: TRBV2
clone size: .
J gene: TRBJ2-3

CDR3 DNA: TGTGCCAGCAGCTTAGATCTAGCGAGCTCCTACAATGAGCAGTTCTTC
CDR3 protein: CASSLDLASSYNEQFF
D gene: .
V gene: TRBV13
clone size: .
J gene: TRBJ2-1

CDR3 DNA: TGCGCCAGCAGTGCGGACAGGGCTAAAGGCTACACCTTC
CDR3 protein: CASSADRAKGYTF
D gene: TRBD1
V gene: TRBV10-1
clone size: .
J gene: TRBJ1-2

CDR3 DNA: TGCGCCAGCAGCCGGGCGCGAGGGAGGAGTCAAGAGACCCAGTACTTC
CDR3 protein: CASSRARGRSQETQYF
D gene: .
V gene: TRBV5-1
clone size: .
J gene: TRBJ2-5

CDR3 DNA: TGTGCCAGCAGCCTAGCCTGGACAGGTGGAAGGGTGTTTAATGGCTACACCTTC
CDR3 protein: CASSLAWTGGRVFNGYTF
D gene: TRBD1
V gene: TRBV11-2
clone size: .
J gene: TRBJ1-2

CDR3 DNA: TGTGCCCTAAGGGGAGCGGGAGATACCGGGGCCAACGTCCTGACTTTC
CDR3 protein: CALRGAGDTGANVLTF
D gene: TRBD2
V gene: TRBV30
clone size: .
J gene: TRBJ2-6

CDR3 DNA: TGTGCCAGCAGCCTAGCGGGGAACTCCAATGAGCAGTTCTTC
CDR3 protein: CASSLAGNSNEQFF
D gene: TRBD2
V gene: TRBV27
clone size: .
J gene: TRBJ2-1

CDR3 DNA: TGCGCCAGCAGCCAAGGTCAGGGGATTGGCTACACCTTC
CDR3 protein: CASSQGQGIGYTF
D gene: .
V gene: TRBV4-1
clone size: .
J gene: TRBJ1-2

CDR3 DNA: TGTGCCAGCAGTGAAGCATGGGGGACAGGGACCTATGGCTACACCTTC
CDR3 protein: CASSEAWGTGTYGYTF
D gene: TRBD1
V gene: TRBV2
clone size: .
J gene: TRBJ1-2

CDR3 DNA: TGTGCCAGCAGTCCGTACTGGACAGGGCGGAACGAGCAGTACTTC
CDR3 protein: CASSPYWTGRNEQYF
D gene: TRBD1
V gene: TRBV27
clone size: .
J gene: TRBJ2-7

CDR3 DNA: TGTGCCAGTAGTATGAGGGGGTACCCCACTGAAGCTTTCTTT
CDR3 protein: CASSMRGYPTEAFF
D gene: .
V gene: TRBV19
clone size: .
J gene: TRBJ1-1

CDR3 DNA: TGTGCCAGCAGTTTAGAAGGACTAGCGGGGGCGAGCGATGAGCAGTTCTTC
CDR3 protein: CASSLEGLAGASDEQFF
D gene: TRBD2
V gene: TRBV27
clone size: .
J gene: TRBJ2-1

CDR3 DNA: TGTGCCATCAGACCGGGGACTAGCGGGAGTGTCGATGAGCAGTTCTTC
CDR3 protein: CAIRPGTSGSVDEQFF
D gene: TRBD2
V gene: TRBV10-3
clone size: once
J gene: TRBJ2-1

CDR3 DNA: TGTGCCAGCTCCCGCGACGGGACTGGCGGCTACACCTTC
CDR3 protein: CASSRDGTGGYTF
D gene: .
V gene: TRBV18
clone size: .
J gene: TRBJ1-2

CDR3 DNA: TGTGCCAGCAGCCAAGAGGCCAGCGCGTCCTACGAGCAGTACTTC
CDR3 protein: CASSQEASASYEQYF
D gene: .
V gene: TRBV4-2
clone size: .
J gene: TRBJ2-7

CDR3 DNA: TGTGCCAGCTCACACAGGGGTACCGTAAATGGTCTAGCCAAAAACATTCAGTACTTC
CDR3 protein: CASSHRGTVNGLAKNIQYF
D gene: TRBD1
V gene: TRBV18
clone size: once
J gene: TRBJ2-4

CDR3 DNA: TGCAGCGTTGAAGACGGGACAGGGTACAATGAGCAGTTCTTC
CDR3 protein: CSVEDGTGYNEQFF
D gene: TRBD1
V gene: TRBV29-1
clone size: .
J gene: TRBJ2-1

CDR3 DNA: TGCAGCGCAGCGTTTAATGAAAAACTGTTTTTT
CDR3 protein: CSAAFNEKLFF
D gene: .
V gene: TRBV29-1
clone size: .
J gene: TRBJ1-4

CDR3 DNA: TGTGCCAGCAGCCGCGTAGCGGGGCTAGCCAAAAACATTCAGTACTTC
CDR3 protein: CASSRVAGLAKNIQYF
D gene: TRBD2
V gene: TRBV7-6
clone size: .
J gene: TRBJ2-4

CDR3 DNA: TGTGCCAGCAGCTTGGTGGAGGGCGAGCAGTACTTC
CDR3 protein: CASSLVEGEQYF
D gene: .
V gene: TRBV5-4
clone size: few
J gene: TRBJ2-7

CDR3 DNA: TGTGCCAGCAGCTTAGGCCGGGTAGCGGGCGAGCAGTACTTC
CDR3 protein: CASSLGRVAGEQYF
D gene: TRBD2
V gene: TRBV13
clone size: .
J gene: TRBJ2-7

CDR3 DNA: TGTGCCAGCAGTTTATCTGGCATCCACGACGAGCAGTACTTC
CDR3 protein: CASSLSGIHDEQYF
D gene: .
V gene: TRBV27
clone size: .
J gene: TRBJ2-7

CDR3 DNA: TGCAGCGTTGAGCCAATAGGGGTCCCTAACTATGGCTACACCTTC
CDR3 protein: CSVEPIGVPNYGYTF
D gene: .
V gene: TRBV29-1
clone size: .
J gene: TRBJ1-2

CDR3 DNA: TGTGCCAGCAGCTTAGCGGGAGGATTAGATACGCAGTATTTT
CDR3 protein: CASSLAGGLDTQYF
D gene: .
V gene: TRBV7-8
clone size: .
J gene: TRBJ2-3

CDR3 DNA: TGTGCCAGCAGCACTCAAGGCGCGGCCGCCCCTGGAAACACCATATATTTT
CDR3 protein: CASSTQGAAAPGNTIYF
D gene: .
V gene: TRBV9
clone size: .
J gene: TRBJ1-3

CDR3 DNA: TGTGCCAGCAGGGGGGTTAGCGGGGGGGAAAATGCGGGTGAGCAGTTCTTC
CDR3 protein: CASRGVSGGENAGEQFF
D gene: TRBD2
V gene: TRBV2
clone size: .
J gene: TRBJ2-1

CDR3 DNA: TGTGCCAGCAGTCTCATCGGACAGCTTCCCTACGAGCAGTACTTC
CDR3 protein: CASSLIGQLPYEQYF
D gene: .
V gene: TRBV6-5
clone size: .
J gene: TRBJ2-7

CDR3 DNA: TGTGCCTGGAACCTAGCGGGGGGTTACAATGAGCAGTTCTTC
CDR3 protein: CAWNLAGGYNEQFF
D gene: TRBD2
V gene: TRBV30
clone size: .
J gene: TRBJ2-1

CDR3 DNA: TGTGCCAGCAGCTTAGCGCTGGGGGACAAACATGAAAAACTGTTTTTT
CDR3 protein: CASSLALGDKHEKLFF
D gene: .
V gene: TRBV7-6
clone size: .
J gene: TRBJ1-4

CDR3 DNA: TGTGCCAGCAGCATCCAGGGGAACAATGAGCAGTTCTTC
CDR3 protein: CASSIQGNNEQFF
D gene: .
V gene: TRBV9
clone size: .
J gene: TRBJ2-1

CDR3 DNA: TGTGCCACCAGCAAGACTAGCGGGAGCAGCACAGATACGCAGTATTTT
CDR3 protein: CATSKTSGSSTDTQYF
D gene: TRBD2
V gene: TRBV15
clone size: .
J gene: TRBJ2-3

CDR3 DNA: TGTGCCAGCAGTTCGGGAGCCGTAGATCAGCCCCAGCATTTT
CDR3 protein: CASSSGAVDQPQHF
D gene: .
V gene: TRBV27
clone size: .
J gene: TRBJ1-5

CDR3 DNA: TGTGCCTGGAGTTACAGGGGGGGCCACCAAGAGACCCAGTACTTC
CDR3 protein: CAWSYRGGHQETQYF
D gene: .
V gene: TRBV30
clone size: once
J gene: TRBJ2-5

CDR3 DNA: TGTGCCAGCAGCCTAGGACAGGGAGTCACTGAAGCTTTCTTT
CDR3 protein: CASSLGQGVTEAFF
D gene: TRBD1
V gene: TRBV5-8
clone size: .
J gene: TRBJ1-1

CDR3 DNA: TGTGCCAGCAGTGAACCGCGTGGCTACACCTTC
CDR3 protein: CASSEPRGYTF
D gene: .
V gene: TRBV6-1
clone size: few
J gene: TRBJ1-2

CDR3 DNA: TGTGCCAGCAGTTACGCAGCGGGGGAGATCCAAGAGACCCAGTACTTC
CDR3 protein: CASSYAAGEIQETQYF
D gene: TRBD2
V gene: TRBV27
clone size: .
J gene: TRBJ2-5

CDR3 DNA: TGCAGCGTTGAAGAGCGCGGTCGGGAGACCCAGTACTTC
CDR3 protein: CSVEERGRETQYF
D gene: .
V gene: TRBV29-1
clone size: .
J gene: TRBJ2-5

CDR3 DNA: TGCGCCAGCAGCCATAGCGGGAGAGTCCACGAGCAGTACTTC
CDR3 protein: CASSHSGRVHEQYF
D gene: TRBD2
V gene: TRBV4-1
clone size: .
J gene: TRBJ2-7

CDR3 DNA: TGTGCCAGCCTCGGGGGAGGGATGAACACTGAAGCTTTCTTT
CDR3 protein: CASLGGGMNTEAFF
D gene: .
V gene: TRBV27
clone size: .
J gene: TRBJ1-1

CDR3 DNA: TGTGCCAGCACCGCCCGTGCCGAGAACTATGGCTACACCTTC
CDR3 protein: CASTARAENYGYTF
D gene: .
V gene: TRBV7-9
clone size: .
J gene: TRBJ1-2

CDR3 DNA: TGTGCCAGCAGCTTACGTTCGGGACAGGGTATTAATGAAAAACTGTTTTTT
CDR3 protein: CASSLRSGQGINEKLFF
D gene: TRBD1
V gene: TRBV7-9
clone size: .
J gene: TRBJ1-4

CDR3 DNA: TGTGCCATCAGTATTACAAATTCGGGGAGGAACACTGAAGCTTTCTTT
CDR3 protein: CAISITNSGRNTEAFF
D gene: .
V gene: TRBV10-3
clone size: once
J gene: TRBJ1-1

CDR3 DNA: TGTGCCAGTAGTATCACCAGGCGCAACACCGGGGAGCTGTTTTTT
CDR3 protein: CASSITRRNTGELFF
D gene: .
V gene: TRBV19
clone size: .
J gene: TRBJ2-2

CDR3 DNA: TGTGCCAGCAGCTTAGGGGCGGCGGGGGGCTACGAGCAGTACTTC
CDR3 protein: CASSLGAAGGYEQYF
D gene: TRBD2
V gene: TRBV5-6
clone size: .
J gene: TRBJ2-7

CDR3 DNA: TGTGCCAGCAGTTCCGGGATTAATTCACCCCTCCACTTT
CDR3 protein: CASSSGINSPLHF
D gene: .
V gene: TRBV27
clone size: .
J gene: TRBJ1-6

CDR3 DNA: TGCGCCAGCAGCCAAATTTCCGGAGCGGGGGCCCAAGAGACCCAGTACTTC
CDR3 protein: CASSQISGAGAQETQYF
D gene: TRBD2
V gene: TRBV4-1
clone size: .
J gene: TRBJ2-5